Listed below are T cell receptor beta chains from one sample, sequenced in a study of cytomegalovirus exposure and HLA in healthy donors. Repertoires were generated with immunoSEQ multiplex PCR, while TCRdb's copy carries only in-frame clones and drops some. The sample yields approximately 59,000 clones, approximately 60% seen once. Material for sequencing was PBMCs. These receptors were collected from a man younger than 45 in good health and CMV-seronegative. The CDR3 runs from the conserved cysteine through the conserved F or W. The order of the fields is clone size, V gene, D gene, J gene, CDR3 protein, CDR3 DNA. A D gene is named only where the DNA matches it firmly. A row's size may be missing; if present it is once, few, many or a size class.

abundance: NA; v_gene: TRBV7-2; d_gene: TRBD2; j_gene: TRBJ2-7; CDR3aa: CASSFESGASYEQYF; CDR3nt: TGTGCCAGCAGCTTCGAGAGCGGGGCCTCGTACGAGCAGTACTTC
abundance: once; v_gene: TRBV14; d_gene: TRBD1; j_gene: TRBJ1-2; CDR3aa: CASSHRQGTVYGYTF; CDR3nt: TGTGCCAGCAGCCACAGACAGGGAACGGTCTATGGCTACACCTTC
abundance: NA; v_gene: TRBV30; d_gene: TRBD2; j_gene: TRBJ2-1; CDR3aa: CAWSASGGYYNEQFF; CDR3nt: TGTGCCTGGAGTGCGAGCGGGGGTTACTACAATGAGCAGTTCTTC
abundance: few; v_gene: TRBV4-1; d_gene: TRBD1; j_gene: TRBJ2-7; CDR3aa: CASSPGTGDYEQYF; CDR3nt: TGCGCCAGCAGCCCGGGGACAGGGGACTACGAGCAGTACTTC
abundance: NA; v_gene: TRBV19; d_gene: NA; j_gene: TRBJ1-5; CDR3aa: CASSFSGNQPQHF; CDR3nt: TGTGCCAGTAGTTTCAGCGGCAATCAGCCCCAGCATTTT
abundance: NA; v_gene: TRBV29-1; d_gene: TRBD1; j_gene: TRBJ2-1; CDR3aa: CSGTGYNEQFF; CDR3nt: TGCAGCGGGACAGGGTACAATGAGCAGTTCTTC
abundance: few; v_gene: TRBV5-1; d_gene: NA; j_gene: TRBJ2-3; CDR3aa: CASSLGAETQYF; CDR3nt: TGCGCCAGCAGCTTGGGAGCCGAAACGCAGTATTTT
abundance: few; v_gene: TRBV4-1; d_gene: TRBD1; j_gene: TRBJ1-1; CDR3aa: CASSFRTGANTEAFF; CDR3nt: TGCGCCAGCAGCTTCCGGACAGGGGCGAACACTGAAGCTTTCTTT
abundance: NA; v_gene: TRBV19; d_gene: NA; j_gene: TRBJ2-7; CDR3aa: CASSLGQTYEQYF; CDR3nt: TGTGCCAGTAGTTTGGGACAAACCTACGAGCAGTACTTC
abundance: few; v_gene: TRBV6-4; d_gene: TRBD2; j_gene: TRBJ2-7; CDR3aa: CASTTGTSGLYSLREQYF; CDR3nt: TGTGCCAGCACTACCGGGACTAGCGGCCTATATTCCCTAAGGGAGCAGTACTTC
abundance: NA; v_gene: TRBV6-1; d_gene: TRBD2; j_gene: TRBJ2-3; CDR3aa: CASSEVSGGSDTQYF; CDR3nt: TGTGCCAGCAGTGAGGTTAGCGGGGGGTCAGATACGCAGTATTTT
abundance: NA; v_gene: TRBV6-5; d_gene: TRBD1; j_gene: TRBJ1-2; CDR3aa: CASRGDRGTNYGYTF; CDR3nt: TGTGCCAGCAGGGGGGACAGGGGAACTAACTATGGCTACACCTTC
abundance: few; v_gene: TRBV19; d_gene: NA; j_gene: TRBJ1-5; CDR3aa: CASSPDRFGPQHF; CDR3nt: TGTGCCAGTAGTCCTGACAGGTTCGGGCCCCAGCATTTT
abundance: NA; v_gene: TRBV5-1; d_gene: NA; j_gene: TRBJ1-2; CDR3aa: CASSLGGGQGGYTF; CDR3nt: TGCGCCAGCAGCTTGGGCGGGGGGCAAGGAGGCTACACCTTC
abundance: few; v_gene: TRBV4-2; d_gene: TRBD2; j_gene: TRBJ2-3; CDR3aa: CASSQEWGGDTQYF; CDR3nt: TGTGCCAGCAGCCAAGAGTGGGGGGGGGATACGCAGTATTTT
abundance: NA; v_gene: TRBV5-1; d_gene: TRBD2; j_gene: TRBJ2-2; CDR3aa: CASSSGLASTGELFF; CDR3nt: TGCGCCAGCAGCTCGGGACTAGCCTCAACCGGGGAGCTGTTTTTT
abundance: NA; v_gene: TRBV6-5; d_gene: NA; j_gene: TRBJ2-5; CDR3aa: CASSSGVGPQETQYF; CDR3nt: TGTGCCAGCAGTTCAGGGGTGGGCCCCCAAGAGACCCAGTACTTC
abundance: NA; v_gene: TRBV7-2; d_gene: NA; j_gene: TRBJ2-7; CDR3aa: CASSLAQVSEQYF; CDR3nt: TGTGCCAGCAGCTTAGCGCAGGTCTCCGAGCAGTACTTC
abundance: NA; v_gene: TRBV7-2; d_gene: TRBD2; j_gene: TRBJ2-1; CDR3aa: CASRRTSGGPYNEQFF; CDR3nt: TGTGCCAGCAGGCGGACTAGCGGGGGGCCGTACAATGAGCAGTTCTTC
abundance: NA; v_gene: TRBV20-1; d_gene: TRBD1; j_gene: TRBJ1-1; CDR3aa: CSLTGDTEAFF; CDR3nt: TGCAGTCTTACAGGGGACACTGAAGCTTTCTTT
abundance: few; v_gene: TRBV6-1; d_gene: NA; j_gene: TRBJ1-4; CDR3aa: CASSGYPEANEKLFF; CDR3nt: TGTGCCAGCAGTGGATACCCGGAGGCTAATGAAAAACTGTTTTTT
abundance: NA; v_gene: TRBV6-6; d_gene: NA; j_gene: TRBJ2-7; CDR3aa: CASSYPGKSYEQYF; CDR3nt: TGTGCCAGCAGTTACCCAGGGAAGAGCTACGAGCAGTACTTC
abundance: NA; v_gene: TRBV18; d_gene: NA; j_gene: TRBJ1-5; CDR3aa: CASSPTSANQPQHF; CDR3nt: TGTGCCAGCTCACCGACATCGGCCAATCAGCCCCAGCATTTT
abundance: few; v_gene: TRBV6-1; d_gene: NA; j_gene: TRBJ2-1; CDR3aa: CASTQRNNEQFF; CDR3nt: TGTGCCAGCACGCAGCGAAACAATGAGCAGTTCTTC
abundance: few; v_gene: TRBV2; d_gene: TRBD1; j_gene: TRBJ2-7; CDR3aa: CASTEQGARSYEQYF; CDR3nt: TGTGCCAGCACCGAGCAGGGGGCGCGATCCTACGAGCAGTACTTC
abundance: NA; v_gene: TRBV6-6; d_gene: NA; j_gene: TRBJ2-5; CDR3aa: CASSTNEGWIETQYF; CDR3nt: TGTGCCAGCAGTACGAACGAGGGTTGGATAGAGACCCAGTACTTC
abundance: NA; v_gene: TRBV7-2; d_gene: TRBD2; j_gene: TRBJ2-1; CDR3aa: CASSLGRLAGDNEQFF; CDR3nt: TGTGCCAGCAGCTTGGGAAGACTAGCGGGGGACAATGAGCAGTTCTTC
abundance: few; v_gene: TRBV5-6; d_gene: TRBD1; j_gene: TRBJ1-1; CDR3aa: CASSLQGADTEAFF; CDR3nt: TGTGCCAGCAGCTTACAGGGGGCGGACACTGAAGCTTTCTTT
abundance: NA; v_gene: TRBV6-5; d_gene: TRBD1; j_gene: TRBJ1-1; CDR3aa: CASSSPGQGNTEAFF; CDR3nt: TGTGCCAGCAGTTCCCCGGGACAGGGGAACACTGAAGCTTTCTTT
abundance: NA; v_gene: TRBV5-1; d_gene: TRBD1; j_gene: TRBJ1-2; CDR3aa: CASSLRTGDSGYTF; CDR3nt: TGCGCCAGCAGCTTGAGGACAGGGGACAGTGGCTACACCTTC